A selection of T cell receptor beta chains follows, all from one sample in a study of B cell selection in AIRE deficiency. The method was immunoSEQ multiplex PCR; TCRdb's version includes in-frame clones alone and lacks a portion of them. The sample consists of some 24,000 clones, roughly 95% of them appearing once. The sample was CD4+CD127+ conventional T cells sorted from PBMCs. These TCRs come from a human donor in good health. Each CDR3 is given with its conserved first and last residue. Fields, in order: D gene, clone size, J gene, V gene, CDR3 protein, CDR3 DNA. D genes are given only for firm matches. Clone size is given for some rows only: seen once, a few or many times, or a class if the clone is expanded.

TRBD2 NA TRBJ2-7 TRBV19 CASTASGLAAQQYF TGTGCCAGCACCGCTTCGGGACTAGCCGCGCAGCAGTACTTC
NA NA TRBJ2-5 TRBV28 CASSFQGNSGETQYF TGTGCCAGCAGTTTCCAGGGTAATTCGGGAGAGACCCAGTACTTC
TRBD1 NA TRBJ1-3 TRBV18 CASSSDRVAGNTIYF TGTGCCAGCTCCTCCGACAGGGTAGCTGGAAACACCATATATTTT
NA NA TRBJ2-2 TRBV6-1 CASLKRRAGELFF TGTGCCAGCCTAAAAAGACGGGCCGGGGAGCTGTTTTTT
NA NA TRBJ2-1 TRBV25-1 CASSSFNEQFF TGTGCCAGCAGTTCTTTCAATGAGCAGTTCTTC
NA NA TRBJ2-5 TRBV4-1 CASSQDGSGQETQYF TGCGCCAGCAGCCAAGATGGTAGCGGCCAAGAGACCCAGTACTTC
NA NA TRBJ2-1 TRBV28 CATEKRGVRQFF TGTGCCACCGAAAAACGCGGAGTGCGTCAGTTCTTC
NA NA TRBJ2-3 TRBV5-4 CASSSTVSTDTQYF TGTGCCAGCAGTTCTACGGTGAGCACAGATACGCAGTATTTT
NA once TRBJ1-2 TRBV28 CASSLKRAYNYGYTF TGTGCCAGCAGTTTAAAAAGGGCCTATAACTATGGCTACACCTTC
TRBD2 NA TRBJ2-1 TRBV7-9 CAPGGSGVKDEQFF TGTGCCCCCGGGGGTAGCGGGGTCAAGGATGAGCAGTTCTTC